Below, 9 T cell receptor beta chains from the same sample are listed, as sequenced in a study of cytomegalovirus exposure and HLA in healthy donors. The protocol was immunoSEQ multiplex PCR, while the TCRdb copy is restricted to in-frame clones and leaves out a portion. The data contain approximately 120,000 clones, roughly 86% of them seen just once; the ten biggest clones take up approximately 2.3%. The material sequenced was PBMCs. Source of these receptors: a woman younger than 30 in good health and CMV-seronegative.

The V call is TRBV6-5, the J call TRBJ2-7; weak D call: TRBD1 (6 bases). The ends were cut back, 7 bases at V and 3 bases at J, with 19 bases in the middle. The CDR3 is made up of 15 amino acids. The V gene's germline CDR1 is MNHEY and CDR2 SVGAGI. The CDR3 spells CASTPFGQPNYEQYF. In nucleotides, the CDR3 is TGTGCCAGCACCCCGTTCGGACAGCCTAACTACGAGCAGTACTTC.

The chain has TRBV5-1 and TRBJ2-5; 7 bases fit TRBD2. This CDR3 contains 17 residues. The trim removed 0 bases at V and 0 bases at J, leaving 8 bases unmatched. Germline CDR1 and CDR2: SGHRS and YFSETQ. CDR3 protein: CASSLGFREAYQETQYF. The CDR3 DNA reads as TGCGCCAGCAGCTTGGGGTTTCGGGAGGCGTACCAAGAGACCCAGTACTTC.

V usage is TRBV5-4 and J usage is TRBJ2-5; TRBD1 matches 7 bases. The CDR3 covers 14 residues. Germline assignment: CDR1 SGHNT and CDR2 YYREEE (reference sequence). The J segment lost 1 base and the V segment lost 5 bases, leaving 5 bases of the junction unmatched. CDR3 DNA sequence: TGTGCCAGCAGACAGGGGATTGGCCAAGAGACCCAGTACTTC. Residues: CASRQGIGQETQYF.

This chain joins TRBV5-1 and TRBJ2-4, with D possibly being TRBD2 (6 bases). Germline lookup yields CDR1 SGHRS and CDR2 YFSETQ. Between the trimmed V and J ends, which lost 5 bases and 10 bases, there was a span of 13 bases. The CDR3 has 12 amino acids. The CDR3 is CASSSDYTIQYF. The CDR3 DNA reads TGCGCCAGCAGTTCGGACTATACTATTCAGTACTTC.

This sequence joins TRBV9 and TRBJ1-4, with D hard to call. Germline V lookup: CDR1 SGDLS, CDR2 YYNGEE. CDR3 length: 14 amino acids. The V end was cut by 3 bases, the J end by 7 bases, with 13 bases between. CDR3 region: CASSAGSLGEKLFF. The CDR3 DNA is TGTGCCAGCAGCGCAGGTAGTTTGGGTGAAAAACTGTTTTTT.

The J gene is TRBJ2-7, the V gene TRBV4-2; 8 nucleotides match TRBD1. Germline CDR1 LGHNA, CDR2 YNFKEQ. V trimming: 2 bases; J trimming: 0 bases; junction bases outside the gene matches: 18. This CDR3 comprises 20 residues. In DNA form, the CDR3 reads TGTGCCAGCAGCCAACCCGCCTCAGGACAGGGAAATTACCCCTCCTACGAGCAGTACTTC. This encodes CASSQPASGQGNYPSYEQYF.

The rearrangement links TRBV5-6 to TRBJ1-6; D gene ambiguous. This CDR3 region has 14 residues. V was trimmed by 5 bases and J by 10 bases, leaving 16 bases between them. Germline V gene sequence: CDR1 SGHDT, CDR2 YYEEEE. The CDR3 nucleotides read TGTGCCAGCAGTGTGGCAGGCCCGGGGTCACCCCTCCACTTT. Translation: CASSVAGPGSPLHF.

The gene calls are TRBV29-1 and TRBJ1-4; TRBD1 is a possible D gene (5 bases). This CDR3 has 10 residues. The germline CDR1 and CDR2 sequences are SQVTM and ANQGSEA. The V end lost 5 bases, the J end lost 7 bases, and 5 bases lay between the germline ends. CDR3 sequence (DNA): TGCAGCGTTCAGGGTGAAAAACTGTTTTTT. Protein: CSVQGEKLFF.

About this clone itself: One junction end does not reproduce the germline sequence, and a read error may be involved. The CDR3 bases are TGTGCCAGCAGGCAAGGGGACAGGCTTGGACCGAACACCGGGGAGCTGTTTTTT. Translated: CASRQGDRLGPNTGELFF. The genes are TRBV14 and TRBJ2-2; the match to TRBD1 covers 8 bases. CDR1 and CDR2 from the germline V gene are SGHDN and FVKESK. The CDR3 consists of 18 residues.